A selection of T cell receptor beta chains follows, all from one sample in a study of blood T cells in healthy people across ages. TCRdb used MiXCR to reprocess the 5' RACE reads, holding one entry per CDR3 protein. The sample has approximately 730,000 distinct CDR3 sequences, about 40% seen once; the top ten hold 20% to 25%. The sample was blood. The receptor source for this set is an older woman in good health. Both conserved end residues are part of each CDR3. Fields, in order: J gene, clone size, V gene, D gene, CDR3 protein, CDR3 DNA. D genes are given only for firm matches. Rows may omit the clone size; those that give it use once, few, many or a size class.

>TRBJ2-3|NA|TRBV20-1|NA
CSARPGPTDTQYF
TGCAGTGCAAGGCCGGGACCCACAGATACGCAGTATTTT
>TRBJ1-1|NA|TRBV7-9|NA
CASMWPLNTEAFF
TGTGCCAGCATGTGGCCTTTGAACACTGAAGCTTTCTTT
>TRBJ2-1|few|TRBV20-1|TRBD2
CSARATSGVYNEQFF
TGCAGTGCTAGGGCAACTAGCGGGGTTTACAATGAGCAGTTCTTC
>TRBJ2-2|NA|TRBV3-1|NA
CASSRDSNTGELFF
TGTGCCAGCAGCCGCGATAGTAACACCGGGGAGCTGTTTTTT
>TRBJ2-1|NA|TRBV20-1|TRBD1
CSARGDSTRSSYNEQFF
TGCAGTGCTAGAGGGGACAGCACTAGAAGCTCCTACAATGAGCAGTTCTTC
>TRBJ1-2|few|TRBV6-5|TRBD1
CASRTDREVGYGYTF
TGTGCCAGCAGAACCGACAGGGAAGTAGGCTATGGCTACACCTTC
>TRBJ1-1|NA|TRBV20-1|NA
CSAPNAGSEAFF
TGCAGTGCGCCTAACGCAGGGTCTGAAGCTTTCTTT
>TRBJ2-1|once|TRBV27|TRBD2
CASSFIGTSDNNEQFF
TGTGCCAGCAGTTTTATCGGAACTAGCGACAACAATGAGCAGTTCTTC
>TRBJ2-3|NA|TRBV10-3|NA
CAIRITSTDTQYF
TGTGCCATCAGGATAACTAGCACAGATACGCAGTATTTT
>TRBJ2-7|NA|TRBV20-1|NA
CSARPYGNEQYF
TGCAGTGCTAGGCCCTACGGCAACGAGCAGTACTTC
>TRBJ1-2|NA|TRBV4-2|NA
CASSRPPDNYGYTF
TGTGCCAGCAGCCGACCACCGGATAACTATGGCTACACCTTC
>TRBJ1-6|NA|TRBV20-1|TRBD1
CSAARTGVYNSPLHF
TGCAGTGCGGCCCGGACAGGGGTCTATAATTCACCCCTCCACTTT
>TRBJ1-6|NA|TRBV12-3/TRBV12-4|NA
CASTPGDYNSPLHF
TGTGCCAGCACCCCCGGAGATTATAATTCACCCCTCCACTTT
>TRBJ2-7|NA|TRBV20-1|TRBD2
CSARKGLASSYEQYF
TGCAGTGCTAGAAAGGGACTAGCGAGCTCCTACGAGCAGTACTTC
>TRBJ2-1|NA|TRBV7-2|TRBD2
CASIPRGGYNEQFF
TGTGCCAGCATCCCTCGGGGGGGTTACAATGAGCAGTTCTTC
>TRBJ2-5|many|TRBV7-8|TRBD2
CASSLASGFEETQYF
TGTGCCAGCAGCTTAGCTAGCGGGTTTGAGGAGACCCAGTACTTC
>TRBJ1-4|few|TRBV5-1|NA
CASSYRDNPPGEKLFF
TGCGCCAGCAGCTACCGGGACAACCCTCCAGGGGAAAAACTGTTTTTT
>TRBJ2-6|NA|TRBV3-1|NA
CASSQTGLSGANVLTF
TGTGCCAGCAGCCAGACGGGTTTATCTGGGGCCAACGTCCTGACTTTC
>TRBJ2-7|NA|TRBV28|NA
CASSHPNGVGADEQYF
TGTGCCAGCAGTCACCCTAATGGTGTAGGGGCTGACGAGCAGTACTTC
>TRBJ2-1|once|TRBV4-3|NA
CASSPLGDRYNEQFF
TGCGCCAGCAGCCCTTTGGGGGACCGCTACAATGAGCAGTTCTTC
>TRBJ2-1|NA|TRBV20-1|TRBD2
CSARGISGSFNEQFF
TGCAGTGCTAGAGGGATTAGCGGGAGTTTCAATGAGCAGTTCTTC
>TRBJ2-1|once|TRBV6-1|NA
CASSEVTGTYNEQFF
TGTGCCAGCAGTGAAGTTACAGGAACCTACAATGAGCAGTTCTTC
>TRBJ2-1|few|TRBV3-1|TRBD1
CASSQGFRAGGGTNEQFF
TGTGCCAGCAGCCAAGGATTTAGAGCAGGGGGCGGCACCAATGAGCAGTTCTTC
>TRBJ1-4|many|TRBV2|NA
CASRSASTNEKLFF
TGTGCCAGCAGGTCAGCCTCAACTAATGAAAAACTGTTTTTT
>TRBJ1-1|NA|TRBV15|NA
CATSSVGWTEAFF
TGTGCCACCAGCAGCGTCGGGTGGACTGAAGCTTTCTTT
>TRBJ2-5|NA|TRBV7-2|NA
CASSLVVGGGLIQETQYF
TGTGCCAGCAGCTTAGTCGTGGGGGGCGGGCTAATCCAAGAGACCCAGTACTTC
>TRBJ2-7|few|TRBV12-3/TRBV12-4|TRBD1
CASSLSGTGVDEQYF
TGTGCCAGCAGTTTGAGCGGGACAGGGGTCGACGAGCAGTACTTC
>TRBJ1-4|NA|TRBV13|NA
CASSLGGPEKLFF
TGTGCCAGCAGCTTGGGGGGCCCTGAAAAACTGTTTTTT
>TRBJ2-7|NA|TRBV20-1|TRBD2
CSARATSGTYNEQYF
TGCAGTGCTAGAGCGACTAGCGGGACCTACAATGAGCAGTACTTC